This T cell receptor beta chain was sequenced for a study of persistence of HIV-infected CD4 T cells. Turning to the study itself: Median time on suppressive ART was 8 to 9 years. Two participants gave one leukapheresis sample; others gave up to about 200 mL blood repeatedly.

CDR1 and CDR2 (germline): SGHTA, FQGNSA. The V gene lost 3 bases and the J gene lost 2 bases, with 10 bases spanning the gap. The CDR3 loop spans 14 amino acids. The immunoSEQ assay was version 4, run in survey mode. Here immunoSEQ multiplex PCR was the method, and the copy in TCRdb shows in-frame clones only, minus some. The sample lists around 39,000 clones; about 90% were seen once. Nonspecific anti-CD3/anti-CD28 bead stimulation represents the broad CD4+ T cell repertoire. Sorting selected CD4+ T cells upregulating both CD40 ligand and CD69. Note on this clone: Antigen: not known.

This chain links TRBV7-2 with TRBJ1-1, with a weak D call TRBD1 (6 bases). The sequences come from CD4+ T cells sorted from PBMCs after 18-hour stimulation, collected from a patient who received antiretroviral therapy. The clonotype originates from an adult man with HIV who was CMV-seropositive. The CDR3 sequence: CASSFGGFNTEAFF. The CDR3, as DNA: TGTGCCAGCAGCTTCGGGGGCTTCAACACTGAAGCTTTCTTT.